The 5 T cell receptor beta chains presented below share a single source sample, sequenced in a study of blood T cells in healthy people across ages. A second PCR of about 7 to 12 cycles used a sample-barcoded 5' primer and a J-beta primer mix. One entry per CDR3 protein, called by TCRdb with MiXCR from the 5' RACE reads. Here the sample spans around 870,000 distinct CDR3 sequences, less than 35% being singletons. The sample comprised blood. The receptor set was obtained from a woman older than 75 in good health.

In this sample, this clonotype turned up many times. V usage is TRBV6-2 or TRBV6-3 and J usage is TRBJ2-5, with 13 positions matching TRBD2. Germline CDR1 is MNHEY and CDR2 is SVGEGT. V lost 2 bases and J lost 5; bases outside the gene matches: 2. The CDR3 length is 15 residues. The chain's CDR3 is CASSYQGLAGETQYF. The DNA of the CDR3 is TGTGCCAGCAGTTACCAGGGACTAGCGGGGGAGACCCAGTACTTC.

In this sample, this clonotype turned up a few times. CDR3 sequence reads: CASSNAAPDGPQHF. CDR3 sequence (DNA): TGTGCCAGCAGTAACGCGGCCCCCGACGGGCCCCAGCATTTT. The genes are TRBV6-2 or TRBV6-3 and TRBJ1-5; D ambiguous. The CDR3 spans 14 residues. Germline values: CDR1 MNHEY, CDR2 SVGEGT. V dropped 5 bases and J dropped 9 bases, with 17 bases sitting between them.

In this sample, this clonotype turned up many times. The chain employs TRBV20-1 and TRBJ1-5; D gene uncertain. V was shortened by 3 bases and J by 2 bases, with 8 bases between the two germline ends. This CDR3 has 13 residues. Germline assignment: CDR1 DFQATT and CDR2 SNEGSKA (reference sequence). The CDR3 here is CSASKGGNQPQHF. The CDR3 coding sequence is TGCAGTGCTAGTAAGGGAGGCAATCAGCCCCAGCATTTT.

The chain employs TRBV9 and TRBJ1-6; D is unresolved. V was clipped by 0 bases and J by 12 bases, with 10 bases between them. Germline V CDR1 and CDR2: SGDLS, YYNGEE. The CDR3 is made up of 13 amino acids. The chain's CDR3 is CASSVEGSKPLHF. CDR3 in DNA: TGTGCCAGCAGCGTAGAAGGGAGTAAACCCCTCCACTTT.

V usage is TRBV29-1 and J usage is TRBJ2-5; TRBD1 might be the D (5 bases). Trimming left V 6 bases short and J 1 base short, with 12 bases between. Germline CDR1 is SQVTM and CDR2 is ANQGSEA. CDR3 length equals 13 residues. The CDR3 protein is CSVRGHFQETQYF. DNA of the CDR3: TGCAGCGTGAGAGGACACTTCCAAGAGACCCAGTACTTC.